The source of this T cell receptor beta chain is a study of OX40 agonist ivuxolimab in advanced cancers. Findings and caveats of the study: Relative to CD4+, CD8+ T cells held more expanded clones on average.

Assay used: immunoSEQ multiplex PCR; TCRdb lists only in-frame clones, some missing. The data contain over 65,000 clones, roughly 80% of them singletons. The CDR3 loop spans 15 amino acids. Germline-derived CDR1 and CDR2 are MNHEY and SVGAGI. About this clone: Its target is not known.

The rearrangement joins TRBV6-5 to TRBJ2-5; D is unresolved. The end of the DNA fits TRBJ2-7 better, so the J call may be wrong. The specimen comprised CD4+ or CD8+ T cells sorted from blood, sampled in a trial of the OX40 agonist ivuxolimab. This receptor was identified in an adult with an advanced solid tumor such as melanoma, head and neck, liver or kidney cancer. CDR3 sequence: CASSYSNKATYEQYF. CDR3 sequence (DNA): TGTGCCAGCAGTTACTCGAACAAAGCTACCTACGAGCAGTACTTC.